Presented here are 23 T cell receptor beta chains from one specimen sequenced in a study of CD8 T cells in ankylosing spondylitis. Study-level points and caveats: A motif of under ten highly homologous TCR beta variants was seen as apparently characteristic of ankylosing spondylitis blood.

TCRdb re-derived calls from the 5' RACE reads in MiXCR, one entry per CDR3 protein. The sample contains about 800,000 distinct CDR3 sequences, about 10% of which appear only once. What these receptors recognize is not known. The sequenced sample was blood, either unsorted or a sorted T cell fraction (not recorded which). The receptor set was obtained from a male donor with ankylosing spondylitis.

The chain uses TRBV7-2 and TRBJ2-5, with 7 bases identical to TRBD2. V shed 2 bases and J 4 bases; nucleotides not matched to a gene: 4. The length of the CDR3 is 14 residues. CDR1 and CDR2 (germline): SGHTA, FQGNSA. CDR3 DNA sequence: TGTGCCAGCAGCTTACGGGCTAGCGGAGAGACCCAGTACTTC. The encoded protein is CASSLRASGETQYF.

This clonotype came up many times. The rearrangement links TRBV20-1 to TRBJ2-1; 8 bases fit TRBD2. Trimming removed 5 bases from V and 4 bases from J; junction bases left unmatched: 7. The length of the CDR3 is 14 residues. Germline CDR1 DFQATT, CDR2 SNEGSKA (reference sequence). The CDR3 DNA reads TGCAGTGCTCATGGCGGGAGGTTATACAATGAGCAGTTCTTC. This sequence encodes CSAHGGRLYNEQFF.

This clonotype was detected a few times. The chain uses TRBV15 and TRBJ1-4; D gene ambiguous. The CDR3 covers 14 residues. The V gene's germline CDR1 is LNHNV and CDR2 YYDKDF (reference sequence). V dropped 0 bases and J dropped 8 bases, with 10 bases sitting between them. DNA for the CDR3: TGTGCCACCAGCAGAGATATTGTAGAGGAAAAACTGTTTTTT. It encodes CATSRDIVEEKLFF.

There are a few counts of this clonotype. The chain carries TRBV29-1 and TRBJ1-1, with a weak D call TRBD1 (6 bases). The germline gives CDR1 SQVTM, CDR2 ANQGSEA. With 7 bases removed from V and 0 bases from J, the gap between germline ends came to 15 bases. This CDR3 is built from 14 residues. The DNA of the CDR3 is TGCAGCGGAGCAAGACAGGTAGTGAACACTGAAGCTTTCTTT. Its translation is CSGARQVVNTEAFF.

This chain uses TRBV20-1 with TRBJ2-5; D is undetermined. The germline gives CDR1 DFQATT, CDR2 SNEGSKA (reference sequence). V lost 1 base and J 5 bases, leaving 17 bases between the germline ends. This CDR3 spans 15 amino acids. This chain's CDR3 is CSARGQSSSPETQYF. The DNA of the CDR3 is TGCAGTGCTAGAGGTCAGAGCTCCTCACCGGAGACCCAGTACTTC.

This clonotype was counted a few times. The chain is built from TRBV10-3 and TRBJ2-2; D uncertain. Between the trimmed V and J ends, which lost 4 bases and 2 bases, there was a span of 17 bases. CDR3 size: 17 residues. The germline gives CDR1 ENHRY, CDR2 SYGVKD. The CDR3 here is CAISVVPGPLNTGELFF. For the CDR3, the DNA is TGTGCCATCAGTGTGGTGCCGGGTCCACTCAACACCGGGGAGCTGTTTTTT.

This clonotype was counted a few times. The chain is built from TRBV18 and TRBJ2-5, with D hard to call. This CDR3 spans 12 amino acids. Trimming left V 5 bases short and J 14 bases short, with 18 bases between. Looked up from germline, CDR1 is KGHSH and CDR2 is LQKENI. In DNA, the CDR3 is TGTGCCAGCTCAGCAGTCGGGCAGGAGAACTACTTC. It specifies CASSAVGQENYF. Based on the CDR3 plus reference TRBV18 and TRBJ2-5, the full variable domain is NAGVMQNPRHLVRRRGQEARLRCSPMKGHSHVYWYRQLPEEGLKFMVYLQKENIIDESGMPKERFSAEFPKEGPSILRIQQVVRGDSAAYFCASSAVGQENYFGPGTRLLVL.

This chain joins TRBV18 and TRBJ2-3, with a possible D match to TRBD2 (5 bases). Germline loops: CDR1 KGHSH, CDR2 LQKENI. This CDR3 has 16 amino acids. V gave up 0 bases and J gave up 1 base, with 11 bases separating them. The CDR3 reads CASSPPGSRRTDTQYF. The CDR3 nucleotides read TGTGCCAGCTCACCACCGGGGAGCCGGCGCACAGATACGCAGTATTTT.

The chain is built from TRBV10-1 and TRBJ2-1; a weak D match, TRBD1 (5 bases). The CDR3 spans 13 residues. Germline V CDR1 and CDR2: WNHNN, SYGVQD (reference sequence). With 1 base removed from V and 12 bases from J, the gap between germline ends came to 13 bases. The DNA of the CDR3 is TGCGCCAGCAGTGAGTTCCAGGGTAAGGGGCAGTTCTTC. Amino acids: CASSEFQGKGQFF.

This clonotype showed up just a few times. V and J are TRBV28 and TRBJ1-5; D unresolved. The CDR3 has 14 amino acids. The V end lost 5 bases, the J end lost 0 bases, and 8 bases lay between the germline ends. CDR1 is MDHEN and CDR2 is SYDVKM in the germline V gene. CDR3 in DNA: TGTGCCAGCAGTGTACATTATAGCAATCAGCCCCAGCATTTT. It encodes CASSVHYSNQPQHF.

Ten or more counts support this clonotype. This rearrangement joins TRBV20-1 to TRBJ2-5; TRBD1 agrees at 8 bases. Germline CDR1 is DFQATT and CDR2 is SNEGSKA (reference sequence). V lost 6 bases and J lost 3; bases outside the gene matches: 0. CDR3 size: 11 residues. CDR3 sequence reads: CSADREETQYF. The DNA of the CDR3 is TGCAGTGCGGACAGGGAAGAGACCCAGTACTTC.

The DNA of the CDR3 is TGTGCCAGCACCGACCCGGGACTAGGGTACACCGGGGAGCTGTTTTTT. It codes for CASTDPGLGYTGELFF. The genes are TRBV6-1 and TRBJ2-2, with 8 bases that match TRBD2. V shed 7 bases and J 3 bases; nucleotides not matched to a gene: 10. This CDR3 region has 16 residues. Germline V gene data show CDR1 as MNHNS and CDR2 as SASEGT.

This clonotype was recorded a few times. V and J are TRBV5-1 and TRBJ2-7; D is unresolved. The ends were cut back, 0 bases at V and 2 bases at J, with 9 bases in the middle. The CDR3 totals 14 residues. The germline gives CDR1 SGHRS, CDR2 YFSETQ. The CDR3 spells CASSLGNGAYEQYF. The CDR3 nucleotides read TGCGCCAGCAGCTTGGGGAATGGGGCCTACGAGCAGTACTTC. The variable domain in full, completed from reference TRBV5-1 and TRBJ2-7, reads KAGVTQTPRYLIKTRGQQVTLSCSPISGHRSVSWYQQTPGQGLQFLFEYFSETQRNKGNFPGRFSGRQFSNSRSEMNVSTLELGDSALYLCASSLGNGAYEQYFGPGTRLTVT.

Only a few counts were recorded for this clonotype. Here the CDR3 DNA reads TGCAGTGCTAGCCAAGGGTTCTATGGCTACACCTTC. This encodes CSASQGFYGYTF. The chain couples TRBV20-1 to TRBJ1-2; no firm D call. This CDR3 is built from 12 residues. Per the germline V gene, CDR1 is DFQATT and CDR2 is SNEGSKA (reference sequence). The V end lost 3 bases, the J end lost 4 bases, and 9 bases lay between the germline ends.

This clonotype was seen at least ten times. The V call is TRBV4-2, the J call TRBJ2-5, with 11 bases lining up with TRBD2. Trimming at V came to 4 bases and at J to 0 bases, leaving 1 base not matched to a gene. This CDR3 has 15 residues. Germline-derived CDR1 and CDR2 are LGHNA and YNFKEQ. The CDR3 DNA follows: TGTGCCAGCAGCCCGACTAGCGGGAACCAAGAGACCCAGTACTTC. This translates into CASSPTSGNQETQYF.

This clonotype was recorded once. The rearrangement links TRBV9 to TRBJ2-7, with D perhaps being TRBD1 or TRBD2 (5 bases each). Trimming pared 0 bases from V and 2 bases from J, leaving 12 bases between. The length of the CDR3 is 15 residues. Germline V lookup: CDR1 SGDLS, CDR2 YYNGEE. CDR3 amino acids: CASSVEGRPTYEQYF. CDR3 in DNA: TGTGCCAGCAGCGTAGAGGGACGGCCCACCTACGAGCAGTACTTC.

The sample holds a few counts of this clonotype. This rearrangement joins TRBV20-1 to TRBJ1-4, with 7 positions matching TRBD1. The germline gives CDR1 DFQATT, CDR2 SNEGSKA (reference sequence). The CDR3 is 14 amino acids. Trimming at V came to 3 bases and at J to 5 bases, leaving 6 bases not matched to a gene. CDR3 protein: CSASRTGPNEKLFF. CDR3 nucleotides: TGCAGTGCTAGTAGGACAGGCCCAAATGAAAAACTGTTTTTT.

This clonotype was seen many times. This chain links TRBV12-3 or TRBV12-4 with TRBJ1-1, with a weak D call TRBD1 (6 bases). The CDR3 extends over 15 amino acids. The germline V and J ends were trimmed by 5 bases and 7 bases, with 20 bases remaining between them. CDR3 in DNA: TGTGCCAGCAGTCCGTCCTGGCAGGGGTGGAGTGAAGCTTTCTTT. The encoded protein is CASSPSWQGWSEAFF.

The CDR3 is CASRKTGVTEAFF. The CDR3 DNA is TGTGCCAGCAGAAAGACAGGGGTCACTGAAGCTTTCTTT. This rearrangement joins TRBV7-9 to TRBJ1-1; 8 nucleotides agree with TRBD1. The CDR3 consists of 13 residues. The V and J ends lost 6 bases and 4 bases, in that order; junction bases with no gene match: 4. Germline V CDR1 and CDR2: SEHNR, FQNEAQ (reference sequence).

This clonotype has just a few counts. The CDR3 region has the DNA TGCAGTGCTAGCGACGGGAGCACAGATACGCAGTATTTT. Translating it yields CSASDGSTDTQYF. V and J are TRBV20-1 and TRBJ2-3; no firm D call. There are 13 residues in the CDR3. Looked up from germline, CDR1 is DFQATT and CDR2 is SNEGSKA (reference sequence). The germline V and J ends were trimmed by 3 bases and 0 bases, with 7 bases remaining between them.

This clonotype was seen ten or more times. The J gene is TRBJ2-7, the V gene TRBV5-1, with TRBD1 as a possible D gene (5 bases). Germline lookup yields CDR1 SGHRS and CDR2 YFSETQ. V was pared by 0 bases and J by 6 bases, with 7 bases between. The CDR3 is 12 amino acids. This chain's CDR3 is CASSLGQTEQYF. CDR3 DNA: TGCGCCAGCAGCTTGGGACAGACCGAGCAGTACTTC.

This clonotype has more than one count but fewer than ten. The chain recombines TRBV7-2 with TRBJ2-5, with D possibly TRBD1 on 7 matching bases. The CDR3 covers 14 residues. CDR1 SGHTA and CDR2 FQGNSA come from the germline V gene. V lost 5 bases and J lost 1, with 11 bases in between. CDR3 protein: CASSPQGGQETQYF. The CDR3 bases are TGTGCCAGCAGCCCCCAGGGGGGCCAAGAGACCCAGTACTTC.

The chain couples TRBV20-1 to TRBJ2-7; D perhaps matches TRBD1 (6 bases). Germline V lookup: CDR1 DFQATT, CDR2 SNEGSKA (reference sequence). The V end lost 6 bases, the J end lost 5 bases, and 20 bases lay between the germline ends. The CDR3 totals 14 residues. The CDR3 nucleotides are TGCAGTGCCCCTCCGGGACACATCCAAAACGAGCAGTACTTC. Encoded protein: CSAPPGHIQNEQYF.